This T cell receptor beta chain was captured by sequencing in a study of blood T cell repertoires in COVID-19. Study-level background: There were acute and convalescent COVID-19 samples, and they came from the United States, Italy and Spain. The analysed material was cDNA or gDNA that came from T cells, B-cell-depleted T cells, or PBMCs.

The repertoire was sequenced with immunoSEQ multiplex PCR; TCRdb's copy has only in-frame clones and lacks some. Among some 250,000 clones listed, roughly 80% were seen once. This clone was picked up a small number of times. CDR3 size: 12 residues. V was shortened by 2 bases and J by 5 bases, with 3 bases between the two germline ends. Germline loops: CDR1 MNHNS, CDR2 SASEGT. The material sequenced was peripheral blood. J is TRBJ1-4 and V is TRBV6-1, with D uncertain. The clonotype originates from a woman aged 18-29 years with acute or convalescent COVID-19. CDR3 sequence: CASSEQNEKLFF. The CDR3 DNA reads TGTGCCAGCAGTGAACAGAATGAAAAACTGTTTTTT.